Listed below are T cell receptor beta chains from one sample, sequenced in a study of shared clonotypes between healthy human individuals. Assay: immunoSEQ multiplex PCR; the TCRdb copy retains only in-frame clones and omits some. The sample contains approximately 980,000 clones, over 75% of which appear only once. Sequenced input: memory CD4+ T cells sorted from blood. The source of these receptors is a man in his late teens or twenties in good health. The CDR3 runs from the conserved cysteine through the conserved F or W. The order of the fields is clone size, D gene, V gene, J gene, CDR3 protein, CDR3 DNA. A D gene is named only where the DNA matches it firmly. Clone sizes are given selectively: once, few, many, or a class where the clone is expanded.

size: .
D: .
V: TRBV7-2
J: TRBJ2-1
CDR3: CASSSLSPRGEQFF
DNA: TGTGCCAGCAGCTCGCTCTCCCCCAGGGGCGAGCAGTTCTTC

size: .
D: .
V: TRBV19
J: TRBJ1-5
CDR3: CASSGSGGLQPQHF
DNA: TGTGCCAGTAGCGGTTCGGGTGGCCTTCAGCCCCAGCATTTT

size: .
D: .
V: TRBV18
J: TRBJ2-3
CDR3: CASLQERTDTQYF
DNA: TGTGCCAGCCTCCAGGAGCGCACAGATACGCAGTATTTT

size: once
D: .
V: TRBV19
J: TRBJ2-6
CDR3: CASSKFRSGANVLTF
DNA: TGTGCCAGTAGTAAGTTCCGCTCTGGGGCCAACGTCCTGACTTTC

size: .
D: TRBD1
V: TRBV7-9
J: TRBJ2-5
CDR3: CASSLSQQGAGETQYF
DNA: TGTGCCAGCAGCTTATCACAACAGGGGGCAGGGGAGACCCAGTACTTC

size: .
D: TRBD2
V: TRBV11-3
J: TRBJ2-1
CDR3: CASSYGTSGRSGEQFF
DNA: TGTGCCAGCAGCTATGGGACTAGCGGGAGATCAGGTGAGCAGTTCTTC

size: .
D: TRBD2
V: TRBV27
J: TRBJ2-2
CDR3: CASRVAGSNTGELFF
DNA: TGTGCCAGCAGAGTAGCGGGCTCGAACACCGGGGAGCTGTTTTTT

size: .
D: .
V: TRBV23-1
J: TRBJ2-7
CDR3: CASSQQTRDNEQYF
DNA: TGCGCCAGCAGTCAACAAACACGGGACAACGAGCAGTACTTC

size: .
D: .
V: TRBV7-9
J: TRBJ2-1
CDR3: CASSLAGPLKAEQFF
DNA: TGTGCCAGCAGCTTAGCAGGTCCTCTGAAAGCTGAGCAGTTCTTC

size: .
D: TRBD2
V: TRBV27
J: TRBJ2-7
CDR3: CASSSTIGLAGAEQYF
DNA: TGTGCCAGCAGTTCTACCATCGGACTAGCGGGAGCCGAGCAGTACTTC

size: .
D: .
V: TRBV28
J: TRBJ1-1
CDR3: CASSGGGAFF
DNA: TGTGCCAGCAGTGGGGGAGGTGCTTTCTTT

size: .
D: .
V: TRBV19
J: TRBJ1-2
CDR3: CASSLKDGSNYGYTF
DNA: TGTGCCAGTAGTCTAAAAGACGGATCTAACTATGGCTACACCTTC

size: .
D: TRBD2
V: TRBV7-2
J: TRBJ2-3
CDR3: CASSLLAFGTDTQYF
DNA: TGTGCCAGCAGCCTACTAGCGTTTGGCACAGATACGCAGTATTTT

size: .
D: .
V: TRBV28
J: TRBJ2-3
CDR3: CASSAYPTGPTTDTQYF
DNA: TGTGCCAGCAGTGCCTACCCAACAGGGCCCACCACAGATACGCAGTATTTT

size: once
D: TRBD1
V: TRBV7-2
J: TRBJ1-1
CDR3: CASSFTGGVGTEAFF
DNA: TGTGCCAGCAGCTTCACAGGGGGCGTAGGAACTGAAGCTTTCTTT

size: .
D: TRBD2
V: TRBV11-2
J: TRBJ2-2
CDR3: CASSLMAGGSTGELFF
DNA: TGTGCCAGCAGCTTAATGGCGGGGGGCTCCACCGGGGAGCTGTTTTTT

size: .
D: .
V: TRBV28
J: TRBJ1-2
CDR3: CASSSLPAMDGYTF
DNA: TGTGCCAGCAGTTCCCTCCCGGCTATGGATGGCTACACCTTC

size: .
D: .
V: TRBV4-1
J: TRBJ2-2
CDR3: CASSSQGSGGELFF
DNA: TGCGCCAGCAGCTCACAGGGTTCAGGCGGGGAGCTGTTTTTT

size: .
D: .
V: TRBV7-9
J: TRBJ2-6
CDR3: CASSLSGSGANVLTF
DNA: TGTGCCAGCAGCTTATCTGGGTCTGGGGCCAACGTCCTGACTTTC

size: .
D: .
V: TRBV11-2
J: TRBJ2-5
CDR3: CASSLELGVAETQYF
DNA: TGTGCCAGCAGCTTAGAGCTGGGGGTTGCCGAGACCCAGTACTTC

size: .
D: .
V: TRBV11-2
J: TRBJ1-6
CDR3: CASSSKGPLHF
DNA: TGTGCCAGCAGCTCCAAGGGACCCCTCCACTTT

size: .
D: TRBD2
V: TRBV7-6
J: TRBJ2-7
CDR3: CASSLALSLGTSGGSTYEQYF
DNA: TGTGCCAGCAGCTTAGCGCTTTCGTTAGGGACTAGCGGGGGATCTACCTACGAGCAGTACTTC

size: .
D: .
V: TRBV6-1
J: TRBJ2-7
CDR3: CASSGAREGSSTYEQYF
DNA: TGTGCCAGCAGTGGGGCCCGGGAAGGCAGTTCTACCTACGAGCAGTACTTC

size: few
D: TRBD1
V: TRBV6-1
J: TRBJ1-3
CDR3: CASSERQGSSGNTIYF
DNA: TGTGCCAGCAGTGAGAGACAGGGTAGCTCTGGAAACACCATATATTTT

size: few
D: .
V: TRBV30
J: TRBJ1-5
CDR3: CAWSTNDRQPQHF
DNA: TGTGCCTGGTCCACCAATGACAGGCAGCCCCAGCATTTT

size: .
D: .
V: TRBV11-2
J: TRBJ1-2
CDR3: CASSFGSTNYGYTF
DNA: TGTGCCAGCAGCTTTGGCAGCACTAACTATGGCTACACCTTC

size: once
D: TRBD1
V: TRBV2
J: TRBJ1-2
CDR3: CASSERRGQGNYGYTF
DNA: TGTGCCAGCAGTGAACGAAGGGGACAGGGGAACTATGGCTACACCTTC

size: few
D: .
V: TRBV2
J: TRBJ1-1
CDR3: CASIKFSEAFF
DNA: TGTGCCAGCATCAAGTTCTCTGAAGCTTTCTTT

size: many
D: .
V: TRBV7-8
J: TRBJ1-5
CDR3: CASSLAYGRGTRGAQPQHF
DNA: TGTGCCAGCAGCTTAGCGTACGGCAGGGGAACGAGGGGAGCTCAGCCCCAGCATTTT

size: .
D: .
V: TRBV12-2
J: TRBJ2-1
CDR3: CASRPGGFYNEQFF
DNA: TGTGCAAGTCGCCCGGGGGGCTTTTACAATGAGCAGTTCTTC

size: .
D: TRBD1
V: TRBV6-1
J: TRBJ1-2
CDR3: CASWGQGVYFYTF
DNA: TGTGCCAGCTGGGGACAGGGCGTTTATTTCTACACCTTC

size: many
D: TRBD1
V: TRBV6-6
J: TRBJ2-7
CDR3: CASSATGAEQYF
DNA: TGTGCCAGCAGTGCTACAGGGGCCGAGCAGTACTTC

size: .
D: .
V: TRBV5-3
J: TRBJ1-4
CDR3: CARPRGGYIGEKLFF
DNA: TGTGCCAGACCCCGGGGGGGCTACATAGGTGAAAAACTGTTTTTT

size: .
D: .
V: TRBV11-2
J: TRBJ1-4
CDR3: CASRTITNEKLFF
DNA: TGTGCCAGCAGGACCATAACAAATGAAAAACTGTTTTTT

size: once
D: .
V: TRBV28
J: TRBJ1-5
CDR3: CASTTPPNQPQHF
DNA: TGTGCCAGCACCACACCCCCCAATCAGCCCCAGCATTTT

size: .
D: TRBD1
V: TRBV7-2
J: TRBJ2-7
CDR3: CASSFLQGIYEQYF
DNA: TGTGCCAGCAGCTTTCTACAGGGGATCTACGAGCAGTACTTC

size: .
D: TRBD1
V: TRBV29-1
J: TRBJ1-2
CDR3: CSVEPSGGGGYGYTF
DNA: TGCAGCGTTGAACCCTCAGGGGGCGGCGGCTATGGCTACACCTTC

size: .
D: TRBD2
V: TRBV27
J: TRBJ2-2
CDR3: CASSSLAGSTGELFF
DNA: TGTGCCAGCAGTTCTCTAGCGGGATCTACCGGGGAGCTGTTTTTT

size: few
D: TRBD1
V: TRBV19
J: TRBJ1-6
CDR3: CASSIKTGSGSPLHF
DNA: TGTGCCAGTAGTATAAAGACAGGGTCGGGTTCACCCCTCCACTTT

size: .
D: .
V: TRBV5-4
J: TRBJ2-7
CDR3: CASSTSMPNYEQYF
DNA: TGTGCCAGCAGCACCTCTATGCCTAACTACGAGCAGTACTTC

size: .
D: TRBD1
V: TRBV18
J: TRBJ2-2
CDR3: CASSRDRDTGELFF
DNA: TGTGCCAGCTCACGAGACAGGGACACCGGGGAGCTGTTTTTT

size: .
D: .
V: TRBV7-3
J: TRBJ1-2
CDR3: CASSLLEPNYGYTF
DNA: TGTGCCAGCAGCTTATTAGAACCGAACTATGGCTACACCTTC

size: many
D: .
V: TRBV21-1
J: TRBJ1-5
CDR3: CASSKVNNQPQHF
DNA: TGTGCCAGCAGCAAAGTTAACAATCAGCCCCAGCATTTT

size: .
D: .
V: TRBV7-2
J: TRBJ2-3
CDR3: CASSLMTDTQYF
DNA: TGTGCCAGCAGCTTAATGACAGATACGCAGTATTTT

size: .
D: .
V: TRBV18
J: TRBJ2-1
CDR3: CASREFTSYNEQFF
DNA: TGTGCCAGCCGCGAGTTTACCTCCTACAATGAGCAGTTCTTC

size: few
D: .
V: TRBV9
J: TRBJ1-1
CDR3: CASSVEGGRNTEAFF
DNA: TGTGCCAGCAGCGTAGAGGGTGGCAGGAACACTGAAGCTTTCTTT

size: .
D: TRBD1
V: TRBV19
J: TRBJ1-1
CDR3: CASSIRETGGREAFF
DNA: TGTGCCAGTAGTATACGGGAGACAGGGGGCAGGGAAGCTTTCTTT

size: .
D: .
V: TRBV28
J: TRBJ2-1
CDR3: CASSFSGTDVGEQFF
DNA: TGTGCCAGCAGTTTCTCCGGGACTGACGTCGGTGAGCAGTTCTTC

size: once
D: TRBD1
V: TRBV11-2
J: TRBJ2-2
CDR3: CASSPGGRSTGELFF
DNA: TGTGCCAGCAGCCCAGGGGGCCGGAGCACCGGGGAGCTGTTTTTT

size: .
D: TRBD1
V: TRBV6-5
J: TRBJ2-7
CDR3: CASSAGGQLAEQYF
DNA: TGTGCCAGCAGTGCAGGGGGTCAATTGGCCGAGCAGTACTTC

size: once
D: TRBD2
V: TRBV6-6
J: TRBJ2-2
CDR3: CASSYSPSGTGELFF
DNA: TGTGCCAGCAGTTACTCTCCTAGCGGCACCGGGGAGCTGTTTTTT

size: .
D: TRBD1
V: TRBV28
J: TRBJ1-1
CDR3: CASSPTGGPNTEAFF
DNA: TGTGCCAGCAGCCCAACAGGGGGCCCGAACACTGAAGCTTTCTTT

size: .
D: TRBD1
V: TRBV5-1
J: TRBJ1-2
CDR3: CASTGDFYGYTF
DNA: TGCGCCAGTACAGGGGATTTCTATGGCTACACCTTC

size: once
D: .
V: TRBV27
J: TRBJ1-2
CDR3: CASSLPPGFNYGYTF
DNA: TGTGCCAGCAGCCTACCCCCGGGGTTTAACTATGGCTACACCTTC

size: .
D: .
V: TRBV2
J: TRBJ1-4
CDR3: CASSMGRDEKLFF
DNA: TGTGCCAGCAGTATGGGACGAGACGAAAAACTGTTTTTT

size: .
D: TRBD1
V: TRBV7-9
J: TRBJ2-1
CDR3: CASSLWGTGVLDEQFF
DNA: TGTGCCAGCAGCTTATGGGGGACAGGGGTTTTGGATGAGCAGTTCTTC

size: .
D: .
V: TRBV5-1
J: TRBJ1-2
CDR3: CASSLAGASGGANGYTF
DNA: TGCGCCAGCAGCTTGGCAGGGGCCAGCGGAGGAGCTAATGGCTACACCTTC

size: .
D: TRBD1
V: TRBV10-1
J: TRBJ2-3
CDR3: CATSGQGLTDTQYF
DNA: TGCGCCACCTCCGGACAGGGACTCACAGATACGCAGTATTTT

size: .
D: .
V: TRBV7-2
J: TRBJ2-3
CDR3: CASSPEGTSGVTQYF
DNA: TGTGCCAGCAGCCCGGAGGGTACGTCGGGAGTTACGCAGTATTTT